This note documents a single T cell receptor (beta chain) sequence. The entry originates in a study of blood T cell repertoires in COVID-19. Across the whole study: The samples span acute and convalescent COVID-19 from the United States, Italy and Spain.

As originally analysed: Amplification of reference gene primers provided the estimated nucleated cell counts. Method: immunoSEQ multiplex PCR; TCRdb's copy keeps in-frame clones and lacks some. The V and J calls and clone size were taken over from that table, and D and trimming were inferred from the DNA. The table records some 250,000 clones, roughly 89% of them present only once. This TCR derives from a man aged 40-50 years who had recovered from COVID-19. The material sequenced was PBMCs or T cells enriched from blood (not recorded which).

The DNA of the CDR3 is TGTGCCAGCAGGACAATAGATACGCAGTATTTT. It yields the protein CASRTIDTQYF. The chain carries TRBV28 and TRBJ2-3; D is ambiguous. V lost 6 bases to trimming and J lost 5 bases, with 6 bases between them. This CDR3 has 11 residues. CDR1 and CDR2 from the germline V gene are MDHEN and SYDVKM.